A single T cell receptor beta chain is shown here with its context. V was clipped by 8 bases and J by 2 bases, with 18 bases between them. CDR1 is MNHEY and CDR2 is SVGAGI in the germline V gene. The length of the CDR3 is 15 residues. Primers: 60 Vbeta forward and 13 Jbeta reverse. Sequencing used immunoSEQ multiplex PCR; TCRdb keeps in-frame clones, though not all of them. The sample has 130,000 to 150,000 clones, 72% seen once. The study sampled nominally healthy donors, though unrecorded immune exposures were likely. This specimen belongs to a study of cytomegalovirus exposure and HLA in healthy donors. Overall study: Sequencing of some 190 million T cells in an earlier analysis found around 100 million unique TCR beta sequences.

The chain employs TRBV6-5 and TRBJ2-5, with D possibly being TRBD1 (6 bases). The sample consisted of PBMCs. The TCR was taken from a man between 40 and 49 years old in good health and CMV-seronegative. Here the CDR3 DNA reads TGTGCCAGCGCAAAATCCCCCAGGGGACAAGAGACCCAGTACTTC. Its protein is CASAKSPRGQETQYF.